This T cell receptor beta chain comes out of a study of blood T cell repertoires in COVID-19. At the level of the study: The samples span acute and convalescent COVID-19 from the United States, Italy and Spain. T cells, B-cell-depleted T cells, or PBMCs supplied cDNA or gDNA.

The CDR3 has 15 residues. Trimming removed 1 base at V and 0 bases at J, with 7 bases between. Germline-derived CDR1 and CDR2 are SGHAT and FQDESV (reference sequence). How the authors handled the data: Estimated nucleated cell counts came from reference gene primer amplification. Assay used: immunoSEQ multiplex PCR; TCRdb lists only in-frame clones, some missing. D and trimming were read from the DNA, whereas the V and J calls and clone size are those reported in that table. The table has 70,000 or so clones, roughly 70% seen once; the top ten hold 21%. Material: peripheral blood. The chain uses TRBV11-1 and TRBJ1-3; D not resolved. The sequence was obtained from a man between 65 and 80 years old with acute or convalescent COVID-19. CDR3 nucleotides: TGTGCCAGCAGCTTAGAAGCCTTCTCTGGAAACACCATATATTTT. Encoded protein: CASSLEAFSGNTIYF.